The 18 T cell receptor beta chains presented below share a single source sample, sequenced in a study of T cells after yellow fever vaccination. TCRdb called the 5' RACE reads again in MiXCR, with one record for every CDR3 protein. There are some 320,000 distinct CDR3 sequences in the sample; 8.7% occur only once, and about 20% lies in the top ten. Sequencing used PBMCs, obtained on the day of the first yellow fever vaccination. The source of these receptors is a man aged 18 to 30 who received the YFV17D yellow fever vaccine.

The rearrangement uses TRBV7-2 and TRBJ1-2; D is unclear. Trimming took off 2 bases at V and 8 bases at J, with 15 bases between the two ends. CDR3 length: 14 residues. Looked up from germline, CDR1 is SGHTA and CDR2 is FQGNSA. CDR3 sequence reads: CASSLKFLGQGYTF. As DNA, the CDR3 is TGTGCCAGCAGCTTAAAATTTTTGGGCCAGGGCTACACCTTC.

This clonotype was counted a few times. V is TRBV19 and J is TRBJ2-2; D is ambiguous. Germline CDR1 and CDR2: LNHDA and SQIVND (reference sequence). The CDR3 is 11 amino acids. The V and J ends lost 8 bases and 3 bases respectively, with 4 bases between them. CDR3 DNA: TGTGCCAGTGGATACACCGGGGAGCTGTTTTTT. Protein product: CASGYTGELFF.

The CDR3 is CASRWDAGALHF. The CDR3 DNA sequence: TGTGCCAGCAGATGGGACGCCGGGGCCCTCCACTTT. J is TRBJ1-6 and V is TRBV12-3 or TRBV12-4, with D possibly being TRBD1 (5 bases). The CDR3 length is 12 residues. The ends were cut back, 6 bases at V and 14 bases at J, with 14 bases in the middle.

The gene calls are TRBV29-1 and TRBJ2-7; D is undetermined. This CDR3 contains 13 residues. CDR1 is SQVTM and CDR2 is ANQGSEA in the germline V gene. V dropped 4 bases and J dropped 4 bases, with 14 bases sitting between them. The CDR3 reads CSVGFAVPYEQYF. CDR3 DNA sequence: TGCAGCGTTGGGTTCGCAGTTCCGTACGAGCAGTACTTC.

This clonotype has more than one count but fewer than ten. The chain employs TRBV12-3 or TRBV12-4 and TRBJ2-2, with D tentatively TRBD1 or TRBD2 (6 bases each). The V and J ends lost 4 bases and 4 bases respectively, with 16 bases between them. The CDR3 covers 16 residues. The CDR3 sequence: CASSSPGGGITGELFF. CDR3 DNA sequence: TGTGCCAGCAGTTCCCCCGGGGGCGGGATCACCGGGGAGCTGTTTTTT.

V usage is TRBV20-1 and J usage is TRBJ2-7; 8 nucleotides align to TRBD2. This CDR3 is built from 16 residues. With V trimmed by 0 bases and J by 4 bases, 11 bases remained unmatched. Per the germline V gene, CDR1 is DFQATT and CDR2 is SNEGSKA (reference sequence). The CDR3 loop is CSARDSGGGGWYEQYV. The CDR3 DNA reads as TGCAGTGCTAGAGATTCGGGAGGCGGGGGGTGGTACGAGCAGTACGTC.

In its sample, this clonotype was seen a few times. This chain connects TRBV6-5 to TRBJ1-2; D is ambiguous. V was clipped by 6 bases and J by 11 bases, with 13 bases between them. This CDR3 region has 11 residues. Germline V lookup: CDR1 MNHEY, CDR2 SVGAGI. The CDR3 nucleotides are TGTGCCAGCAGAAAATCCCATTGGTACACCTTC. Translating it yields CASRKSHWYTF.

This clonotype has a handful of counts. The chain recombines TRBV20-1 with TRBJ1-5; maybe TRBD1 (5 bases). The germline V gene has CDR1 DFQATT and CDR2 SNEGSKA (reference sequence). Trimming removed 3 bases from V and 3 bases from J, with 9 bases in between. The CDR3 is 13 residues long. The CDR3, as DNA: TGCAGTGCTAGGCAGGGTCACAATCAGCCCCAGCATTTT. Amino acid sequence: CSARQGHNQPQHF.

This clonotype was recorded many times. The chain combines TRBV24-1 with TRBJ2-1, with D possibly matching TRBD1 (6 bases). V was pared by 10 bases and J by 3 bases, with 9 bases between. Germline V gene sequence: CDR1 KGHDR, CDR2 SFDVKD. The CDR3 covers 12 residues. The CDR3 region has the DNA TGTGCCACTCAGACAGGCTACAATGAGCAGTTCTTC. Translated: CATQTGYNEQFF.

The chain links TRBV28 to TRBJ1-5, with D possibly matching TRBD1 (5 bases). Germline values: CDR1 MDHEN, CDR2 SYDVKM. The CDR3 has 14 amino acids. Trimming took off 5 bases at V and 3 bases at J, with 11 bases between the two ends. Here the CDR3 DNA reads TGTGCCAGCAGTCCCGGGGGGGTCAATCAGCCCCAGCATTTT. Translating it yields CASSPGGVNQPQHF. The complete variable domain, with remaining parts taken from reference TRBV28 and TRBJ1-5, reads DVKVTQSSRYLVKRTGEKVFLECVQDMDHENMFWYRQDPGLGLRLIYFSYDVKMKEKGDIPEGYSVSREKKERFSLILESASTNQTSMYLCASSPGGVNQPQHFGDGTRLSIL.

This sequence joins TRBV19 and TRBJ1-2, with D possibly TRBD1 on 6 matching bases. Deletions cut 3 bases from V and 4 bases from J, with 12 bases between. This CDR3 contains 14 residues. CDR1 LNHDA and CDR2 SQIVND come from the germline V gene (reference sequence). The CDR3 reads CASSIEQGIYGYTF. CDR3 DNA sequence: TGTGCCAGTAGTATCGAACAGGGCATCTATGGCTACACCTTC.

Ten or more counts support this clonotype. This chain connects TRBV5-1 to TRBJ1-6, with D uncertain. Germline CDR1 SGHRS, CDR2 YFSETQ. The ends were cut back, 4 bases at V and 9 bases at J, with 11 bases in the middle. The CDR3 has 13 residues. The CDR3 spells CASSKEDRSPLHF. Written as DNA, the CDR3 is TGCGCCAGCAGCAAGGAAGACCGTTCACCCCTCCACTTT.

The rearrangement links TRBV7-6 to TRBJ1-4, with TRBD1 as a possible D gene (5 bases). Trimming stripped 5 bases from V and 5 bases from J, with 15 bases between. The CDR3 has 15 residues. Germline V gives CDR1 SGHVS, CDR2 FNYEAQ. The CDR3 nucleotides are TGTGCCAGCAGCCCCCGACAGCTAGTCAATGAAAAACTGTTTTTT. This translates into CASSPRQLVNEKLFF.

The rearrangement links TRBV7-9 to TRBJ2-7, with D possibly matching TRBD2 (6 bases). The CDR3 sequence is 15 residues long. V was cut by 5 bases and J by 3 bases, with 17 bases left in between. The germline V gene encodes CDR1 SEHNR and CDR2 FQNEAQ (reference sequence). This chain's CDR3 is CASSRRVDESYEQYF. The CDR3 DNA reads TGTGCCAGCAGCCGGAGGGTGGACGAGAGCTACGAGCAGTACTTC.

This clonotype was seen more than once but under ten times. One end of the junction does not line up with germline, which may come from a read error. This chain connects TRBV7-6 to TRBJ2-3; 11 nucleotides line up with TRBD2. This CDR3 contains 15 residues. From germline, CDR1 is SGHVS and CDR2 FNYEAQ. The CDR3 sequence is CASSVAGGSGDTQYF. CDR3 coding DNA: TGTGCCAGCAGCGTAGCGGGGGGGAGTGGAGATACGCAGTATTTT.

This clonotype was found a few times. The chain employs TRBV4-3 and TRBJ2-1; D gene ambiguous. CDR1 and CDR2 (germline): LGHNA, YSLEER. V lost 1 base, J lost 5 bases, and 15 bases lay in between. This CDR3 is built from 16 residues. As DNA, the CDR3 is TGCGCCAGCAGCCAAGCTAGTTCCCGTGGGGACAATGAGCAGTTCTTC. Residues: CASSQASSRGDNEQFF.

In its sample, this clonotype was seen a few times. The chain uses TRBV5-1 and TRBJ2-1; D perhaps matches TRBD1 (6 bases). Germline V gives CDR1 SGHRS, CDR2 YFSETQ. Trimming stripped 4 bases from V and 8 bases from J, with 22 bases between. The CDR3 contains 16 residues. Here the CDR3 DNA reads TGCGCCAGCAGCCTGGGACATCGCAAAGGTTTGGATGAGCAGTTCTTC. Translating gives CASSLGHRKGLDEQFF.

This clonotype was observed a few times. The chain employs TRBV4-2 and TRBJ1-2, with a possible D match to TRBD1 (5 bases). V lost 2 bases and J 6 bases, leaving 13 bases between the germline ends. CDR1 is LGHNA and CDR2 is YNFKEQ in the germline V gene. CDR3 length equals 14 residues. Here the CDR3 DNA reads TGTGCCAGCAGCCAAAGCCTAGGGGACCATGGCTACACCTTC. Residues: CASSQSLGDHGYTF.